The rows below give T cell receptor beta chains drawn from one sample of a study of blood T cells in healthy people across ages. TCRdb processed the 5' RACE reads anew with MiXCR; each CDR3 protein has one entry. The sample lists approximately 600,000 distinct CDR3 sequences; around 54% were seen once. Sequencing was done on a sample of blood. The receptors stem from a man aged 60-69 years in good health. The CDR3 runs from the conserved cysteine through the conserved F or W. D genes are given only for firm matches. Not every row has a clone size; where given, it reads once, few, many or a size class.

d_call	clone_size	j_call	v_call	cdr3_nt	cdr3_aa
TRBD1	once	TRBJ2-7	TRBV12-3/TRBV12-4	TGTGCCAGCAGTTCGACGGGACAGGGTATCTACGAGCAGTACTTC	CASSSTGQGIYEQYF
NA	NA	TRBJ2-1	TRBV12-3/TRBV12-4	TGTGCCAGCACCCTGGACAGTTACAATGAGCAGTTCTTC	CASTLDSYNEQFF
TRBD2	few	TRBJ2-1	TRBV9	TGTGCCAGCAGCCCCCGACCACTAGCGGGGGGACCCTACAATGAGCAGTTCTTC	CASSPRPLAGGPYNEQFF
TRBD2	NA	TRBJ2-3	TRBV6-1	TGTGCCAGCAGTGAAGTAGCGGGATTTGGCCCCGATACGCAGTATTTT	CASSEVAGFGPDTQYF
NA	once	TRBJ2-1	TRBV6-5	TGTGCCAGCAGCCTACGGTTTGGGTACAATGAGCAGTTCTTC	CASSLRFGYNEQFF
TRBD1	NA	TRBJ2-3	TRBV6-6	TGTGCCAGCAGTCGGAAATTCGGGACAGGGGGGACAGATACGCAGTATTTT	CASSRKFGTGGTDTQYF
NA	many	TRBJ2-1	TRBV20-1	TGCAGTGCTAGGGGTTTCGAGGCTTCCTACAATGAGCAGTTCTTC	CSARGFEASYNEQFF
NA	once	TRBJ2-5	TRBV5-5	TGTGCCAGCAGCCCCGACCTCGGCACGGTAGAGACCCAGTACTTC	CASSPDLGTVETQYF
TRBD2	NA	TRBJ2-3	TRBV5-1	TGCGCCAGCAGCATAAGCAGTACTAGCGGGGGTACGGGTACGCAGTATTTT	CASSISSTSGGTGTQYF
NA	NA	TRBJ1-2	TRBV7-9	TGTGCCAGCAGCCTCAAGTGGGGAGCGGCTAACTATGGCTACACCTTC	CASSLKWGAANYGYTF
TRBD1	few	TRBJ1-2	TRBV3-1	TGTGCCAGACTGACGGAATTGGGACAGTATGGCTACACCTTC	CARLTELGQYGYTF
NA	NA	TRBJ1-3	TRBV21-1	TGTGCCAGCACCGGGACGTCACTCTCTGGAAACACCATATATTTT	CASTGTSLSGNTIYF
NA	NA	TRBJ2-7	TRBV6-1	TGTGCCAGCAGTGAAGTCGGAGCGAGCTCCTACGAGCAGTACTTC	CASSEVGASSYEQYF
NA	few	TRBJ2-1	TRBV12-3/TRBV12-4	TGTGCCAGCAGGGCCAGCTCTGCAGGCGATGAGCAGTTCTTC	CASRASSAGDEQFF
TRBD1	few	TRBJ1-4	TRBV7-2	TGTGCCAGCAGCTTAGGTGGCAGGGGGCATGAAAAACTGTTTTTT	CASSLGGRGHEKLFF
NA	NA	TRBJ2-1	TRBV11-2	TGTACCAGCAGCTTTGGGGGGAATGAGCAGTTCTTC	CTSSFGGNEQFF
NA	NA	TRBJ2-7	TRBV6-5	TGTGCCAGCTGTACAGGGCTCTCCTACGAGCAGTACTTC	CASCTGLSYEQYF
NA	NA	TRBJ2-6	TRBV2	TGTGCCAGCAGCCACCGCTCTGGGGCCAACGTCCTGACTTTC	CASSHRSGANVLTF
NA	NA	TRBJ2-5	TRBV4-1	TGCGCCAGCAGCCAAGGTTCGGTACTAGGAGAGACCCAGTACTTC	CASSQGSVLGETQYF
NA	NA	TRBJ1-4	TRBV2	TGTGCCAGCAGTGATGGGACGAATGAAAAACTGTTTTTT	CASSDGTNEKLFF
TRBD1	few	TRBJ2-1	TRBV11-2	TGTGCCAGCAGCTTCGTCCAGGGGGCGAAGTTCTTC	CASSFVQGAKFF
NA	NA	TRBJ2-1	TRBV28	TGTGCCAGCAGTTTGGGCGGTACTGCATATGAGCAGTTCTTC	CASSLGGTAYEQFF
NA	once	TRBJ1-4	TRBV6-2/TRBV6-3	TGTGCCAGCAGTTATGGGGGGACGGAAGAAAAACTGTTTTTT	CASSYGGTEEKLFF
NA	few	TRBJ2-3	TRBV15	TGTGCCACCAGCAGGGCGGGGGATACGCAGTATTTT	CATSRAGDTQYF
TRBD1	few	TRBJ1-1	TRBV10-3	TGTGCCAGCATAGGACAGGCGTCGAACACTGAAGCTTTCTTT	CASIGQASNTEAFF
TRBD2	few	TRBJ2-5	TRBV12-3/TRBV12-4	TGTGCCAGCGGGCTAGCGGGGGGACAAGAGACCCAGTACTTC	CASGLAGGQETQYF
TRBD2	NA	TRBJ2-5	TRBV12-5	TGTGCTAGTGGTTTGAGTTTACGGGGACTAGCGGTAAACCAAGAGACCCAGTACTTC	CASGLSLRGLAVNQETQYF
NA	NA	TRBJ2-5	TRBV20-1	TGCAGTGCGCCCCACGCAGGAGAGACCCAGTACTTC	CSAPHAGETQYF
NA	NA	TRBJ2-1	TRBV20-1	TGCAGTGCCCCGACTAACTACAATGAGCAGTTCTTC	CSAPTNYNEQFF
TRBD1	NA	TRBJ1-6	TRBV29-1	TGCAGCGTTCGTTTAACAGGGGATTCACCCCTCCACTTT	CSVRLTGDSPLHF
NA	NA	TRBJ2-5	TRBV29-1	TGCAGCGTTGAATGGGGGGCCCAAGAGACCCAGTACTTC	CSVEWGAQETQYF
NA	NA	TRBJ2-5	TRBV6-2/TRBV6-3	TGTGCCAGCGGAGACCGTTTGGAGACCCAGTACTTC	CASGDRLETQYF
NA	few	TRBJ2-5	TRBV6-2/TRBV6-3	TGTGCCAGCAGTCAAACTACAGAGACCCAGTACTTC	CASSQTTETQYF
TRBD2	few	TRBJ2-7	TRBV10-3	TGTGCCATCCGGGGTACTAGCGGACCCTACGAGCAGTACTTC	CAIRGTSGPYEQYF
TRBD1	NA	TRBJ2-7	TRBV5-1	TGCGCCAGCAGCTTGGTTGACAGGGGGGCCGAGCAGTACTTC	CASSLVDRGAEQYF
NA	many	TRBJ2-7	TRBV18	TGTGCCAGCTCAAAAGGGTCTAGCACATACGAGCAGTACTTC	CASSKGSSTYEQYF
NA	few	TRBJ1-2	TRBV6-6	TGTGCCAGCAGCTCCCCCCTATTGAAGGGAAACTATGGCTACACCTTC	CASSSPLLKGNYGYTF
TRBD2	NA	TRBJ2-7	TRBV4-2	TGTGCCAGCAGCCAAGAGATACCCACTAGCGGTGGAACCTACAATGAGCAGTACTTC	CASSQEIPTSGGTYNEQYF
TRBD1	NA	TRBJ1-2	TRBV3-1	TGTGCCAGCAGCCAGGGCGGGACAGGGGGCCGCGGCTACACCTTC	CASSQGGTGGRGYTF
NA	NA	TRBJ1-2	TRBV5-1	TGCGCCAGCAGCTCGGGACCTCAGGGAGGCTACACCTTC	CASSSGPQGGYTF
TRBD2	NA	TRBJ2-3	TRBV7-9	TGTGCCAGCAGCTCATTCCGGGGGGGCGTCACAGATACGCAGTATTTT	CASSSFRGGVTDTQYF
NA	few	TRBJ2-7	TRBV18	TGTGCCAGCTCACCACCGGGGGGGGGCGGCTACGAGCAGTACTTC	CASSPPGGGGYEQYF
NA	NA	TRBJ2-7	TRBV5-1	TGCGCCAGCAGCTTAAATCTAGGACAGTCATTCTACGAGCAGTACTTC	CASSLNLGQSFYEQYF
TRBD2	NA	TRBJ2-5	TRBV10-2	TGCGCCAGCAACCCAGCGGGGTCTGGGGAGACCCAGTACTTC	CASNPAGSGETQYF
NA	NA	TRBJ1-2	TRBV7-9	TGTGCCAGCAGCGATAGAGGCAGTCACTATGGCTACACCTTC	CASSDRGSHYGYTF
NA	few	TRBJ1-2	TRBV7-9	TGTGCCAGCAGCCCCCGTGGCAGCACCACCTATGGCTACACCTTC	CASSPRGSTTYGYTF
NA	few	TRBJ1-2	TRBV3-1	TGTGCCAGCAGCCAAGATTCGGGGTCCCCCAATGGCTACACCTTC	CASSQDSGSPNGYTF
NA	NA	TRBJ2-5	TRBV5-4	TGTGCCAGCAGCCTGAGAGGAGGGTTAGAGACCCAGTACTTC	CASSLRGGLETQYF
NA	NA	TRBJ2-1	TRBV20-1	TGCAGTGCTAGGGGCGGGGGCAGCTCCTACAATGAGCAGTTCTTC	CSARGGGSSYNEQFF
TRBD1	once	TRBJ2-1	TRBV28	TGTGCCAGCAGTAATCCAGGGACAGGGGCCTACAATGAGCAGTTCTTC	CASSNPGTGAYNEQFF
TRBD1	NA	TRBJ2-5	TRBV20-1	TGCAGTGCTAGTGATTCAGGGACAGGGGGCGAGGCGGAGACCCAGTACTTC	CSASDSGTGGEAETQYF
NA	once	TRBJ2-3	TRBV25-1	TGTGCCAGCCGCCGTGCGGGACGGAACACAGATACGCAGTATTTT	CASRRAGRNTDTQYF
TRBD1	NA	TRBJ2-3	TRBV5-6	TGTGCCAGCAGCCTCCCCGGACAGGGGGTATCAGATACGCAGTATTTT	CASSLPGQGVSDTQYF
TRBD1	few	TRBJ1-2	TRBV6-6	TGTGCCAGCACGGTACAGGGGACCCTAGCTGGCTACACCTTC	CASTVQGTLAGYTF
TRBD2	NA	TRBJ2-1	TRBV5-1	TGCGCCAGCAGCCTTAGACTAGCGGGGGAGCAGTTCTTC	CASSLRLAGEQFF
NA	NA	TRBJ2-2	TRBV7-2	TGTGCCAGCAGCCCAAGGGCAGGGAGCACCGGGGAGCTGTTTTTT	CASSPRAGSTGELFF
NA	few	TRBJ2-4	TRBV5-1	TGCGCCAGCAGCCTCCTAAAGGAGGGGGACATTCAGTACTTC	CASSLLKEGDIQYF
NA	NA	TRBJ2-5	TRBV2	TGTGCCAGCAACCCTATGGCGGGGCGACAAGAGACCCAGTACTTC	CASNPMAGRQETQYF